A selection of T cell receptor beta chains follows, all from one sample in a study of T cell responses to AZD1222 COVID-19 vaccine. Repertoires were generated with immunoSEQ multiplex PCR, while TCRdb's copy carries only in-frame clones and drops some. This table has about 170,000 clones, 80% to 90% appearing once. The specimen was peripheral blood, collected 28 days after the second dose of the MenACWY control vaccine. These receptor sequences come from an adult who received the MenACWY meningococcal vaccine as a control. CDR3s include the opening cysteine and the closing phenylalanine or tryptophan. The order of the fields is D gene, clone size, V gene, J gene, CDR3 DNA, CDR3 protein. A D gene is named only where the DNA matches it firmly. Not every row has a clone size; where given, it reads once, few, many or a size class.

-	-	TRBV27	TRBJ2-1	TGTGCCAGCAGTTTGGGTCATACCTACAATGAGCAGTTCTTC	CASSLGHTYNEQFF
-	-	TRBV6-5	TRBJ1-5	TGTGCCAGCAGTTACACGGCCGGGGGGAGCAATCAGCCCCAGCATTTT	CASSYTAGGSNQPQHF
-	-	TRBV5-1	TRBJ2-5	TGCGCCAGCAGCTTAAATAGCGGTCAAGAGACCCAGTACTTC	CASSLNSGQETQYF
-	-	TRBV19	TRBJ2-5	TGTGCCAGTAGCGCCTCTCACGGATTGGAGACCCAGTACTTC	CASSASHGLETQYF
TRBD2	-	TRBV6-2/TRBV6-3	TRBJ2-7	TGTGCCAGCAGCCCAACTAGCGGGAAGGCGGGCGAGCAGTACTTC	CASSPTSGKAGEQYF
-	-	TRBV9	TRBJ1-6	TGTGCCAGCAGCCCGGGACAACTCCCGAGTTCACCCCTCCACTTT	CASSPGQLPSSPLHF
-	-	TRBV5-4	TRBJ2-7	TGTGCCAGCAGCTTAGCTGTTCGGGGGCCCTACGAGCAGTACTTC	CASSLAVRGPYEQYF
-	-	TRBV5-4	TRBJ1-1	TGTGCCAGCAGCTTGGATACAGGGACCATGAACACTGAAGCTTTCTTT	CASSLDTGTMNTEAFF
-	-	TRBV7-8	TRBJ2-7	TGTGCCAGCAGCAGCCGGGAGACGGACACCTACGAGCAGTACTTC	CASSSRETDTYEQYF
TRBD1	few	TRBV5-6	TRBJ1-2	TGTGCCAGCACCCGACAGGGATGGAACTATGGCTACACCTTC	CASTRQGWNYGYTF
TRBD1	-	TRBV5-1	TRBJ1-2	TGCGCCAGCAGACCTAATACAGGGGGTAACTATGGCTACACCTTC	CASRPNTGGNYGYTF
-	once	TRBV27	TRBJ1-1	TGTGCCAGCCGGACGGGGAACACTGAAGCTTTCTTT	CASRTGNTEAFF
-	-	TRBV27	TRBJ1-1	TGTGCCAGCAGTTTAGACGGAAGGGGCACTGAAGCTTTCTTT	CASSLDGRGTEAFF